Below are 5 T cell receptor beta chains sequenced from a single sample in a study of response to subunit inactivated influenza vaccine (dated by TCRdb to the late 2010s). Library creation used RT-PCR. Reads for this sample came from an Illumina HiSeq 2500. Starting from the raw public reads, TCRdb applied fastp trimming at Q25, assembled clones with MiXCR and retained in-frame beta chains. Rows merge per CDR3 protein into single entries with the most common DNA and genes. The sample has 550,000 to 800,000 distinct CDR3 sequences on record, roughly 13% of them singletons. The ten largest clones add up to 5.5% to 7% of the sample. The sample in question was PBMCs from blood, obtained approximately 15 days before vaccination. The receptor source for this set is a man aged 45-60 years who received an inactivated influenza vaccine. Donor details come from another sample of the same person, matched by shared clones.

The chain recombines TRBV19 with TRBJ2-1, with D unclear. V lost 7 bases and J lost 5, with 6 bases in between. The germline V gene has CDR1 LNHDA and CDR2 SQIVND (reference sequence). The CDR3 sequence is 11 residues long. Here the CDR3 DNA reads TGTGCCAGTAAAAAGAACAATGAGCAGTTCTTC. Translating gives CASKKNNEQFF.

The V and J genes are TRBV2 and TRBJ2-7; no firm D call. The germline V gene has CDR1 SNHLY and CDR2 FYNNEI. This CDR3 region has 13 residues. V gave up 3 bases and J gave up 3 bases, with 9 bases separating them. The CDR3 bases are TGTGCCAGCAGTGACTTACAGAACTACGAGCAGTACTTC. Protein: CASSDLQNYEQYF.

CDR3 bases: TGTGCCAGCCGTAAGCAGGGCTGGAGCTCCTACGAGCAGTACTTC. Protein: CASRKQGWSSYEQYF. This chain links TRBV28 with TRBJ2-7; tentatively, D is TRBD1 (5 bases). The CDR3 length is 15 residues. CDR1 and CDR2 (germline): MDHEN, SYDVKM. Trimming shortened V by 8 bases and J by 0 bases, and 17 bases separated the two germline ends.

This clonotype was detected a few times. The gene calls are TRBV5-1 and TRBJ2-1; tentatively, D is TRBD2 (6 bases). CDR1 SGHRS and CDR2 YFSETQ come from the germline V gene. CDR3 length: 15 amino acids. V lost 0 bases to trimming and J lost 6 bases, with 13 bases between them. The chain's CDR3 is CASSLDRREFNEQFF. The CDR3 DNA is TGCGCCAGCAGCTTGGACCGTCGGGAGTTCAATGAGCAGTTCTTC.

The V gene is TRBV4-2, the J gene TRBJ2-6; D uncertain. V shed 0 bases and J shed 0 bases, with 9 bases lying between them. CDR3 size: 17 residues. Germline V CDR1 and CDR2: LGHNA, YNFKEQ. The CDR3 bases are TGTGCCAGCAGCCAAGATTTAAGGTCCTCTGGGGCCAACGTCCTGACTTTC. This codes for CASSQDLRSSGANVLTF.